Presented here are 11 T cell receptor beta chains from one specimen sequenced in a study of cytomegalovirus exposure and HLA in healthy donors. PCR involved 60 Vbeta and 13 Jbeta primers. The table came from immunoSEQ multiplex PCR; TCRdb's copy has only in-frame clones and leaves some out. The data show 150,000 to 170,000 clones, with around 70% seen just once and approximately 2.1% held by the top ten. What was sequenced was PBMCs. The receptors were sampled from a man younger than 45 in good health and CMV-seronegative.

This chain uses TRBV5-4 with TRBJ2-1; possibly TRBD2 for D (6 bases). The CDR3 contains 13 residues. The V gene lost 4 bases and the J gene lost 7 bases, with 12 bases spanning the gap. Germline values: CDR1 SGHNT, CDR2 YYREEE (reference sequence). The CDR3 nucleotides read TGTGCCAGCAGCGAGTGGGGGAGGAATGAGCAGTTCTTC. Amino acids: CASSEWGRNEQFF.

In nucleotides, the CDR3 is TGTGCCACCAGCAGAGATCGAGGGATGGGGTCACCCCTCCACTTT. Translating it yields CATSRDRGMGSPLHF. This chain uses TRBV15 with TRBJ1-6; D not certain. The CDR3 is 15 residues long. The germline V gene encodes CDR1 LNHNV and CDR2 YYDKDF (reference sequence). The germline V and J ends were trimmed by 0 bases and 10 bases, with 13 bases remaining between them.

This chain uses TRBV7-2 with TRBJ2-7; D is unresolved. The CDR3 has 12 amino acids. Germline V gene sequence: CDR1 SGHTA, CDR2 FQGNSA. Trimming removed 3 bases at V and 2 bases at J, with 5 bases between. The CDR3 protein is CASSLETYEQYF. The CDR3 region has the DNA TGTGCCAGCAGCTTGGAGACCTACGAGCAGTACTTC.

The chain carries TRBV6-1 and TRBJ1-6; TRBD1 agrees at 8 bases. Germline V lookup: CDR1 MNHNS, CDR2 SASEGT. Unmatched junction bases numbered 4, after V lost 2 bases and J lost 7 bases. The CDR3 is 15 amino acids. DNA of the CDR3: TGTGCCAGCAGTGAATGGACAGGGCAGAATTCACCCCTCCACTTT. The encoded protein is CASSEWTGQNSPLHF.

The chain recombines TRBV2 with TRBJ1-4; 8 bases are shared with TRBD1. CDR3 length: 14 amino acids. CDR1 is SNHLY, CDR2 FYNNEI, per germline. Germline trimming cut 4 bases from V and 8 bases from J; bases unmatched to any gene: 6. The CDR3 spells CASSVDRVGEKLFF. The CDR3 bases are TGTGCCAGCAGTGTGGACAGGGTGGGGGAAAAACTGTTTTTT. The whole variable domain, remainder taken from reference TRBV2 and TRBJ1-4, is EPEVTQTPSHQVTQMGQEVILRCVPISNHLYFYWYRQILGQKVEFLVSFYNNEISEKSEIFDDQFSVERPDGSNFTLKIRSTKLEDSAMYFCASSVDRVGEKLFFGSGTQLSVL.

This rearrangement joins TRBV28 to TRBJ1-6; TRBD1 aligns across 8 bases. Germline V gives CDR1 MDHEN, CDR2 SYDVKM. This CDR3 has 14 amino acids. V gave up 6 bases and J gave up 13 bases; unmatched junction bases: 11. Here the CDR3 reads CASRPGQGRRPLHF. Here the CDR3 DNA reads TGTGCCAGCAGACCAGGACAGGGCCGGAGGCCCCTCCACTTT.

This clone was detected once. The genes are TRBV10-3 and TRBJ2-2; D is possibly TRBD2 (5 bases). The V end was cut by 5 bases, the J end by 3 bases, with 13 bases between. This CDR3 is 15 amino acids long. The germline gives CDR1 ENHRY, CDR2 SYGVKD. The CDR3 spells CAISSGPGDTGELFF. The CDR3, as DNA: TGTGCCATCAGTTCGGGCCCCGGGGACACCGGGGAGCTGTTTTTT.

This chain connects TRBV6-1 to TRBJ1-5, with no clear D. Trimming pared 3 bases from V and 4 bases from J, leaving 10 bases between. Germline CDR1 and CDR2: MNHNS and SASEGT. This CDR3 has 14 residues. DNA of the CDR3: TGTGCCAGCAGTGAGGTGCTAAAAAATCAGCCCCAGCATTTT. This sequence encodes CASSEVLKNQPQHF.

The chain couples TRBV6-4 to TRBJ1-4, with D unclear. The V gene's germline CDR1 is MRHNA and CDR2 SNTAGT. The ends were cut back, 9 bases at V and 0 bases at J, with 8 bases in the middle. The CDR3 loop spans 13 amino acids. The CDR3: CASRSATNEKLFF. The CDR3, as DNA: TGTGCCAGTCGCTCAGCAACTAATGAAAAACTGTTTTTT.

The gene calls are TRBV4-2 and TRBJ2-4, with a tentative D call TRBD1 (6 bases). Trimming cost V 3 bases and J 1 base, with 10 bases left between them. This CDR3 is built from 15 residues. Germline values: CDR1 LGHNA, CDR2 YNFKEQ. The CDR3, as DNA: TGTGCCAGCAGCCAGGGCGACAGGGCCAAAAACATTCAGTACTTC. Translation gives CASSQGDRAKNIQYF.

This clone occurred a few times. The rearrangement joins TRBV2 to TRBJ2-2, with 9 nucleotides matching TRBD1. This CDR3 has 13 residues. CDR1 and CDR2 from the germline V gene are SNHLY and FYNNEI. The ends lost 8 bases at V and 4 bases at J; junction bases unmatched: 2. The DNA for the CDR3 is TGTGCCAGCGGGACAGGGTTCACCGGGGAGCTGTTTTTT. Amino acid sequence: CASGTGFTGELFF.